The 16 T cell receptor beta chains given below trace back to one sample, sequenced in a study of blood T cell repertoires in COVID-19. The table came from immunoSEQ multiplex PCR; TCRdb's copy has only in-frame clones and leaves some out. This table holds 300,000 to 400,000 clones, about 86% found once. Sequenced input: peripheral blood. Receptor source: a man aged 25-45 years with active or convalescent COVID-19.

This clone has just one count. V gene TRBV7-2 combines with J gene TRBJ2-7; 7 positions agree with TRBD1. The length of the CDR3 is 14 residues. Trimming cost V 6 bases and J 7 bases; bases outside gene matches: 12. Germline V CDR1 and CDR2: SGHTA, FQGNSA. The CDR3, as DNA: TGTGCCAGCAGAAGGACAGGAACTAACGTGGAGCAGTACTTC. Protein product: CASRRTGTNVEQYF.

The V gene is TRBV5-1, the J gene TRBJ2-3, with D possibly matching TRBD2 (6 bases). The CDR3 contains 14 residues. The V end lost 2 bases, the J end lost 6 bases, and 13 bases lay between the germline ends. Germline V gene lookup returns CDR1 SGHRS and CDR2 YFSETQ. CDR3 residues: CASSLSGGSDTQYF. The DNA of the CDR3 is TGCGCCAGCAGCTTATCCGGGGGATCCGATACGCAGTATTTT.

As regards this clone: The sample carries other DNA sequences with the same CDR3. CDR3 protein: CAIRADRGHTEAFF. In nucleotides, the CDR3 is TGTGCCATCAGAGCAGACAGGGGGCACACTGAAGCTTTCTTT. V and J are TRBV10-3 and TRBJ1-1; 10 positions agree with TRBD1. V trimming: 6 bases; J trimming: 3 bases; junction bases outside the gene matches: 4. CDR3 length: 14 amino acids. CDR1 and CDR2 from the germline V gene are ENHRY and SYGVKD.

The rearrangement uses TRBV6-1 and TRBJ2-7; D may be TRBD1 (5 bases). Germline CDR1 reads MNHNS; CDR2 reads SASEGT. There are 13 residues in the CDR3. Trimming stripped 2 bases from V and 9 bases from J, with 14 bases between. CDR3 in DNA: TGTGCCAGCAGTGAAAGCGCGGACACCATGCAGTACTTC. Encoded protein: CASSESADTMQYF.

The genes are TRBV28 and TRBJ2-2; D remains ambiguous. The CDR3 loop spans 14 amino acids. The V and J ends lost 10 bases and 2 bases respectively, with 14 bases between them. Germline loops: CDR1 MDHEN, CDR2 SYDVKM. The CDR3 nucleotides read TGTGCCACCCATCAGAGGCCTAACACCGGGGAGCTGTTTTTT. This gives the protein CATHQRPNTGELFF.

This chain connects TRBV7-2 to TRBJ1-2, with D perhaps matching TRBD1 (6 bases). Looked up from germline, CDR1 is SGHTA and CDR2 is FQGNSA. CDR3 size: 13 residues. V lost 5 bases, J lost 4 bases, and 11 bases lay in between. Here the CDR3 reads CASSPDSSYGYTF. As DNA, the CDR3 is TGTGCCAGCAGCCCGGACAGCTCCTATGGCTACACCTTC.

As regards this clone: Relative to the germline gene, one junction end is altered; a read error may explain this. The chain carries TRBV5-1 and TRBJ1-2, with 8 nucleotides matching TRBD1. Germline V gives CDR1 SGHRS, CDR2 YFSETQ. The CDR3 runs to 14 residues. The CDR3 here is CVSSLEAGGLGYTF. CDR3 nucleotide sequence: TGCGTCAGCAGCTTGGAGGCAGGGGGCCTTGGCTACACCTTC. Drawing the rest from reference TRBV5-1 and TRBJ1-2, the complete variable domain is KAGVTQTPRYLIKTRGQQVTLSCSPISGHRSVSWYQQTPGQGLQFLFEYFSETQRNKGNFPGRFSGRQFSNSRSEMNVSTLELGDSALYLCVSSLEAGGLGYTFGSGTRLTVV.

The J gene is TRBJ2-5, the V gene TRBV7-9; weak D call: TRBD1 (5 bases). The CDR3 consists of 15 residues. The germline V and J ends were trimmed by 1 base and 2 bases, with 11 bases remaining between them. CDR1 is SEHNR, CDR2 FQNEAQ, per germline (reference sequence). Written as DNA, the CDR3 is TGTGCCAGCAGCTTAGTGTCGTCAGGGCAAGAGACCCAGTACTTC. Protein sequence: CASSLVSSGQETQYF.

V gene TRBV9 combines with J gene TRBJ2-2; the D gene is possibly TRBD1 (7 bases). V was trimmed by 3 bases and J by 4 bases, leaving 16 bases between them. The germline CDR1 and CDR2 sequences are SGDLS and YYNGEE. The CDR3 contains 16 residues. This chain's CDR3 is CASSARGDRTTGELFF. The CDR3 region has the DNA TGTGCCAGCAGCGCGAGGGGGGACAGAACCACCGGGGAGCTGTTTTTT.

The V and J genes are TRBV9 and TRBJ2-3, with D tentatively TRBD2 (6 bases). The CDR3 contains 14 residues. Deletions cut 5 bases from V and 2 bases from J, with 12 bases between. The germline V gene has CDR1 SGDLS and CDR2 YYNGEE. The CDR3 DNA reads as TGTGCCAGCAGTCTTAGCGGTACCACAGATACGCAGTATTTT. It encodes CASSLSGTTDTQYF.

The gene calls are TRBV28 and TRBJ1-2; no definite D call. V was pared by 3 bases and J by 0 bases, with 14 bases between. Per the germline V gene, CDR1 is MDHEN and CDR2 is SYDVKM. CDR3 length equals 16 residues. In nucleotides, the CDR3 is TGTGCCAGCAGTTTTCCCCCCGGGGATTCTAACTATGGCTACACCTTC. Residues: CASSFPPGDSNYGYTF.

CDR3 sequence (DNA): TGTGCCAGCAGCTTGGATCCCGGGAGCAATCAGCCCCAGCATTTT. Amino acid sequence: CASSLDPGSNQPQHF. V usage is TRBV5-5 and J usage is TRBJ1-5; D not resolved. V was cut by 0 bases and J by 1 base, with 8 bases left in between. The CDR3 contains 15 residues. From germline, CDR1 is SGHKS and CDR2 YYEKEE (reference sequence).

The rearrangement uses TRBV5-1 and TRBJ2-3; 9 nucleotides align to TRBD2. After removal of 0 bases from V and 4 bases from J, the junction contained 6 bases not matched to a gene. CDR1 is SGHRS, CDR2 YFSETQ, per germline. The CDR3 is made up of 16 amino acids. CDR3 nucleotide sequence: TGCGCCAGCAGCTTGGCGGGCGGGGGGGCCGCAGATACGCAGTATTTT. Translation gives CASSLAGGGAADTQYF.

Turning to this clone: Other nucleotide sequences in the sample specify the same CDR3. The V and J genes are TRBV6-5 and TRBJ1-4; D is uncertain. V lost 4 bases, J lost 0 bases, and 6 bases lay in between. Germline assignment: CDR1 MNHEY and CDR2 SVGAGI. The CDR3 covers 14 residues. DNA of the CDR3: TGTGCCAGCAGTTTGGGAGCAACTAATGAAAAACTGTTTTTT. Protein sequence: CASSLGATNEKLFF.

The chain joins TRBV6-2 or TRBV6-3 to TRBJ1-5; D is possibly TRBD1 (6 bases). Deletions cut 4 bases from V and 5 bases from J, with 15 bases between. CDR1 is MNHEY, CDR2 SVGEGT, per germline. There are 15 residues in the CDR3. For the CDR3, the DNA is TGTGCCAGCAGTTTCTCCCAACAGGGTTATCAGCCCCAGCATTTT. The encoded protein is CASSFSQQGYQPQHF.

The rearrangement links TRBV13 to TRBJ2-1, with no clear D. Germline assignment: CDR1 PRHDT and CDR2 FYEKMQ (reference sequence). Trimming took 3 bases from V and 7 from J, leaving 4 bases between them. The CDR3 has 11 residues. The CDR3 sequence: CASSLTNEQFF. In DNA form, the CDR3 reads TGTGCCAGCAGCTTGACTAATGAGCAGTTCTTC.